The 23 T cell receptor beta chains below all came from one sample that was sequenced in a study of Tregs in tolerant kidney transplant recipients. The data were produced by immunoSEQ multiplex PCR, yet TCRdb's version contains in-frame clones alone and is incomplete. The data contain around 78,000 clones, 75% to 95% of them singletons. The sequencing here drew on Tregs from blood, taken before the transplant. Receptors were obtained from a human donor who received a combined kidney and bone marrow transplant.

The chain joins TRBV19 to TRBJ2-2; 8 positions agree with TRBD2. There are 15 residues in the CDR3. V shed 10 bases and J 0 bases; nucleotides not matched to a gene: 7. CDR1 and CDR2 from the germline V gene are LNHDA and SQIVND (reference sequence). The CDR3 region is CATHTAGANTGELFF. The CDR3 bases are TGTGCCACCCACACAGCGGGAGCGAACACCGGGGAGCTGTTTTTT.

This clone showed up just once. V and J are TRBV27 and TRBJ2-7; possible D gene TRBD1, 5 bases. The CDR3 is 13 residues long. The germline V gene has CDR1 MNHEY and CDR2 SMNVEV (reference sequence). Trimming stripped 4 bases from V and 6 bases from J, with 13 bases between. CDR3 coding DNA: TGTGCCAGCAGTTCCTATCAGGGTCTCGAGCAGTACTTC. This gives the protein CASSSYQGLEQYF.

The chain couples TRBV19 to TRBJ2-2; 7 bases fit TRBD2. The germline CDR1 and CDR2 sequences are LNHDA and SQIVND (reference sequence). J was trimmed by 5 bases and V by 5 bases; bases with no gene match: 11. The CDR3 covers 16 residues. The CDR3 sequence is CASSFGGEGRTGELFF. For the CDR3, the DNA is TGTGCCAGTAGTTTTGGAGGGGAGGGTCGTACCGGGGAGCTGTTTTTT. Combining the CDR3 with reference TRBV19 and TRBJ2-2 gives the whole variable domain DGGITQSPKYLFRKEGQNVTLSCEQNLNHDAMYWYRQDPGQGLRLIYYSQIVNDFQKGDIAEGYSVSREKKESFPLTVTSAQKNPTAFYLCASSFGGEGRTGELFFGEGSRLTVL.

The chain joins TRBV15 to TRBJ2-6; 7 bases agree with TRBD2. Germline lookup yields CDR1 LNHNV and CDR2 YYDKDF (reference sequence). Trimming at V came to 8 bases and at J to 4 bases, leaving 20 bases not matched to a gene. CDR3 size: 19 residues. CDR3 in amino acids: CATRGRGSGSLSGANVLTF. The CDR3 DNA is TGTGCCACCCGTGGGAGGGGTAGCGGGTCCTTGTCAGGGGCCAACGTCCTGACTTTC.

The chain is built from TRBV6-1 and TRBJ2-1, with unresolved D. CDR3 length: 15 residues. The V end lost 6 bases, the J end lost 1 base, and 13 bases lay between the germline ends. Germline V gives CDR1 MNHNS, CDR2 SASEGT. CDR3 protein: CASSTDLNSYNEQFF. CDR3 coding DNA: TGTGCCAGCAGCACAGACCTCAATTCCTACAATGAGCAGTTCTTC.

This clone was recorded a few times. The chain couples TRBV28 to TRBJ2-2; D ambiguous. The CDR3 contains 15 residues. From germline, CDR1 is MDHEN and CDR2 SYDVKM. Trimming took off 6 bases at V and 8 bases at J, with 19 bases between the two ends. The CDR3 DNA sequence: TGTGCCAGCAGACAGCAGTGGGTAGCATTTGGGGAGCTGTTTTTT. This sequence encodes CASRQQWVAFGELFF.

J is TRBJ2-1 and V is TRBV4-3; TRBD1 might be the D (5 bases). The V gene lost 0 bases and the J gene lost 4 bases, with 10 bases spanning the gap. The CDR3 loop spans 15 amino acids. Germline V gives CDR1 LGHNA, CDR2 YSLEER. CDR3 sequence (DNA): TGCGCCAGCAGCCAAGAGACAGTAACTTACAATGAGCAGTTCTTC. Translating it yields CASSQETVTYNEQFF.

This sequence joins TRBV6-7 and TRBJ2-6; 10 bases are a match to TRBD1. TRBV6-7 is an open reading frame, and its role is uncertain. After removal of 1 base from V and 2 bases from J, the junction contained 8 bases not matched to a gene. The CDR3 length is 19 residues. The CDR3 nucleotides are TGTGCCAGCAGTTACTATGGGACAGGGGAATCCCCTGGGGCCAACGTCCTGACTTTC. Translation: CASSYYGTGESPGANVLTF.

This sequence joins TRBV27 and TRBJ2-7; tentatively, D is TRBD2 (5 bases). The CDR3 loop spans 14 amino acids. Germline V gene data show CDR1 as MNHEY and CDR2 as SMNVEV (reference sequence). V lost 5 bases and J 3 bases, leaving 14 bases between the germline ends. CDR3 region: CASSPRRRGYEQYF. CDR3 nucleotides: TGTGCCAGCAGTCCCCGGAGGCGTGGCTACGAGCAGTACTTC.

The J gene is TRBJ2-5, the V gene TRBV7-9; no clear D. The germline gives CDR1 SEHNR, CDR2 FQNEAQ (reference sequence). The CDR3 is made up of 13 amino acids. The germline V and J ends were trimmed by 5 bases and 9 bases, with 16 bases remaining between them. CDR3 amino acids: CASSPISRSAQYF. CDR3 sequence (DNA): TGTGCCAGCAGCCCAATATCTCGGAGCGCCCAGTACTTC.

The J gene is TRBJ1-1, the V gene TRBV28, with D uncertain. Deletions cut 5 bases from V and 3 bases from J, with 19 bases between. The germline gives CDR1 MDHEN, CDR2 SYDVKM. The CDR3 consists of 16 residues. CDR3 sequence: CASSPPPGEGDTEAFF. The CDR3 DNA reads TGTGCCAGCAGTCCCCCGCCTGGTGAGGGAGACACTGAAGCTTTCTTT.

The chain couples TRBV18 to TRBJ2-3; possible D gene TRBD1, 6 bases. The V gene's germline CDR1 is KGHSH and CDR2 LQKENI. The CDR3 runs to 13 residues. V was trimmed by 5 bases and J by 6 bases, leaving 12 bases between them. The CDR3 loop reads CASSLQGWDTQYF. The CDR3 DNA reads TGTGCCAGCTCATTACAGGGATGGGATACGCAGTATTTT.

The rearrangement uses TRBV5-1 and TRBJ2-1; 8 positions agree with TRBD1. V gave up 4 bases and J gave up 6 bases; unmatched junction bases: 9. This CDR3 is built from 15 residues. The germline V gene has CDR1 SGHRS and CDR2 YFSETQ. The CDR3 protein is CASSAGQGILNEQFF. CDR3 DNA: TGCGCCAGCAGCGCCGGACAGGGAATTCTCAATGAGCAGTTCTTC.

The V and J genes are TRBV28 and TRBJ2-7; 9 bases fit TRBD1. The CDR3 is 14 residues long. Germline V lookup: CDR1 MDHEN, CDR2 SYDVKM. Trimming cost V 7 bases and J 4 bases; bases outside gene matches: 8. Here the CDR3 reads CASTTGTGNYEQYF. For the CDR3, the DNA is TGTGCCAGCACCACCGGGACAGGGAATTACGAGCAGTACTTC. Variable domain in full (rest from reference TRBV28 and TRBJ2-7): DVKVTQSSRYLVKRTGEKVFLECVQDMDHENMFWYRQDPGLGLRLIYFSYDVKMKEKGDIPEGYSVSREKKERFSLILESASTNQTSMYLCASTTGTGNYEQYFGPGTRLTVT.

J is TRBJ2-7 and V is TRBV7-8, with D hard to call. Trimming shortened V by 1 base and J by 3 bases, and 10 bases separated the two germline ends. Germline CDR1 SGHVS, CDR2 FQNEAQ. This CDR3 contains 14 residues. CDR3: CASSLGQVDYEQYF. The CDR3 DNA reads TGTGCCAGCAGCTTAGGCCAGGTTGACTACGAGCAGTACTTC. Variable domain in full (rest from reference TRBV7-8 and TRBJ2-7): GAGVSQSPRYKVAKRGQDVALRCDPISGHVSLFWYQQALGQGPEFLTYFQNEAQLDKSGLPSDRFFAERPEGSVSTLKIQRTQQEDSAVYLCASSLGQVDYEQYFGPGTRLTVT.

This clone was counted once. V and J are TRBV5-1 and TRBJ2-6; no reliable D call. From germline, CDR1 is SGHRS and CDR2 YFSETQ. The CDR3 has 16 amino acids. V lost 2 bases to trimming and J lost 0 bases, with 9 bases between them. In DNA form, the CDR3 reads TGCGCCAGCAGCTTACAGAAGATCTCTGGGGCCAACGTCCTGACTTTC. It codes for CASSLQKISGANVLTF.

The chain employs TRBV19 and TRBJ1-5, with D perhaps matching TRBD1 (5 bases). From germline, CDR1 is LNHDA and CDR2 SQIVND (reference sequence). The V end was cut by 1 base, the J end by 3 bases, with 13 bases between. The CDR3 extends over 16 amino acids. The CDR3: CASSIGGAPPNQPQHF. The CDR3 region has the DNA TGTGCCAGTAGTATAGGCGGGGCTCCCCCCAATCAGCCCCAGCATTTT.

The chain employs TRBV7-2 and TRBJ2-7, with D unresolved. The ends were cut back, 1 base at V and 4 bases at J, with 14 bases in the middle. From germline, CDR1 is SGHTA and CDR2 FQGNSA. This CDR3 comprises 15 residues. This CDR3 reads CASSLGPGGGYEQYF. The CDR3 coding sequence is TGTGCCAGCAGCTTAGGGCCGGGTGGTGGGTACGAGCAGTACTTC.

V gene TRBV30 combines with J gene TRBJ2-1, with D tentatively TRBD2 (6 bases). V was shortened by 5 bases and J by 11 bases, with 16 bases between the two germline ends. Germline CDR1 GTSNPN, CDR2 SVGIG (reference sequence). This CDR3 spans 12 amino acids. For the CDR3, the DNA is TGTGCCTGGGCAGGAGGGGCCCGGAAGCAGTTCTTC. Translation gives CAWAGGARKQFF. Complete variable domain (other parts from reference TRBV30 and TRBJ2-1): SQTIHQWPATLVQPVGSPLSLECTVEGTSNPNLYWYRQAAGRGLQLLFYSVGIGQISSEVPQNLSASRPQDRQFILSSKKLLLSDSGFYLCAWAGGARKQFFGPGTRLTVL.

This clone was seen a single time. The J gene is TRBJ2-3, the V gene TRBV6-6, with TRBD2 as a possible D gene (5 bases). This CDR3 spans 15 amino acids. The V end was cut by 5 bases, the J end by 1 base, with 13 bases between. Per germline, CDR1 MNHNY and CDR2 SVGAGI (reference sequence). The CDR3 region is CASSPGNLGTDTQYF. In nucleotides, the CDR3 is TGTGCCAGCAGTCCCGGGAACTTAGGCACAGATACGCAGTATTTT.

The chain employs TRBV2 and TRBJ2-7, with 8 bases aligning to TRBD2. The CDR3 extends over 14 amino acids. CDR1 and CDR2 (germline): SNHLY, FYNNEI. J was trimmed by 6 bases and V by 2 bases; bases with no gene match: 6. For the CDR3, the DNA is TGTGCCAGCAGTGAATGGCGGGAGGAATCCGAGCAGTACTTC. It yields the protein CASSEWREESEQYF.

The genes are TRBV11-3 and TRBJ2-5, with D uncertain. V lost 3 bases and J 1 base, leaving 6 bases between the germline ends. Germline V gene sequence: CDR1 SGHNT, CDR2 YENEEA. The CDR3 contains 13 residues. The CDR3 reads CASSLSLQETQYF. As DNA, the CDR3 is TGTGCCAGCAGCTTGAGTCTCCAAGAGACCCAGTACTTC.

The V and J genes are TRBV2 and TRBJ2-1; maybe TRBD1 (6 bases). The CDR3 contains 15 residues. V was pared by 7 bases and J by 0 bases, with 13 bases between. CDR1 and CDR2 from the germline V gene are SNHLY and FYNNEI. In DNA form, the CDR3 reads TGTGCCAGCATCCCGGACAGCCCCTCCTACAATGAGCAGTTCTTC. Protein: CASIPDSPSYNEQFF.